These T cell receptor beta chains were read from a single sample in a study of blood T cell dynamics during melanoma immunotherapy. Assay used: immunoSEQ multiplex PCR; TCRdb lists only in-frame clones, some missing. The sample includes some 6,300 clones, approximately 88% of them seen just once. Sequenced here: blood, sampled from a patient treated with checkpoint blockade. These receptors all come from a human donor with melanoma. Some clones in this sample may be carry-over from other donors' samples. The conserved cysteine and the conserved F or W are not part of the CDR3 here.

j_call v_call cdr3_aa
TRBJ1-6 TRBV27 ASSSGTVKENSPLH
TRBJ2-2 TRBV6-1 ASRRVGGNTGELF
TRBJ1-1 TRBV5-1 ASSMGQATPEAF
TRBJ2-1 TRBV5-1 ASSALGGNEQF
TRBJ2-3 TRBV6-4 ASSEGPNTDTQY
TRBJ2-5 TRBV6-6 ASRPGGKETQY
TRBJ2-5 TRBV29-1 SVEDRGETQY
TRBJ1-4 TRBV2 ASSEALPLNSDEKLF
TRBJ2-3 TRBV11-2 ASSLGLAGGADTQY
TRBJ2-7 TRBV5-8 ASSLTGREQY
TRBJ2-1 TRBV7-3 ASSVSGTSGTNEQF
TRBJ2-4 TRBV12-5 ASGFSTIVAKNIQY
TRBJ2-7 TRBV15 ATSGRDRSFYEQY
TRBJ2-3 TRBV30 AWSFTSGGRTDTQY
TRBJ1-1 TRBV30 AWSTGSYAAF
TRBJ2-7 TRBV12-5 ASGLTPRGSEQY
TRBJ2-7 TRBV2 ASRGTSGRAGEQY
TRBJ2-6 TRBV5-6 ASSSLDLEGANVLT
TRBJ2-2 TRBV7-6 ASSRLAGGNANTGELF
TRBJ1-1 TRBV28 ASTLPPRDTEAF
TRBJ2-3 TRBV19 ASSTTSGGWETQY
TRBJ2-3 TRBV7-2 ASSLEFTDTQY
TRBJ2-7 TRBV10-1 ASSDSGGPFHEQY
TRBJ1-1 TRBV9 ASSESGSRGHTEAF